This is a list of T cell receptor beta chains from one sample in a study of T-cell reconstitution after alpha-beta-depleted transplantation in children. MiXCR, run by TCRdb on the PCR reads, gives a single entry per CDR3 protein. The table includes around 370,000 distinct CDR3 sequences, 10% detected once. Sequenced material: PBMCs from the stem cell graft donor, taken from the stem cell graft. These receptors all stem from a human donor who donated a stem cell graft to a child with acute lymphoblastic leukemia. CDR3s include the opening cysteine and the closing phenylalanine or tryptophan. D genes are given only for firm matches. Clone size, where shown, is once, few, many, or a class for clones that have expanded.

clone_size: -
j_call: TRBJ2-1
v_call: TRBV27
d_call: TRBD2
cdr3_nt: TGTGCCAGCAGGGGGTCTAGCGGGCCCCTCTGGTCGGAGCAGTTCTTC
cdr3_aa: CASRGSSGPLWSEQFF

clone_size: -
j_call: TRBJ2-1
v_call: TRBV7-9
d_call: -
cdr3_nt: TGTGCCAGCAGCTTCCGGGACCCTGAGCAGTTCTTC
cdr3_aa: CASSFRDPEQFF

clone_size: few
j_call: TRBJ2-3
v_call: TRBV6-1
d_call: -
cdr3_nt: TGTGCCAGCAGTCGAGGGACTCCCGGTGGGGGCACAGATACGCAGTATTTT
cdr3_aa: CASSRGTPGGGTDTQYF

clone_size: few
j_call: TRBJ2-1
v_call: TRBV5-1
d_call: -
cdr3_nt: TGCGCCAGCAGCGGCGCGGTGGGGCCCCACTCCTACAATGAGCAGTTCTTC
cdr3_aa: CASSGAVGPHSYNEQFF

clone_size: few
j_call: TRBJ2-4
v_call: TRBV5-1
d_call: TRBD1
cdr3_nt: TGCGCCAGCAGGGACAGGGTCGAAAACATTCAGTACTTC
cdr3_aa: CASRDRVENIQYF

clone_size: few
j_call: TRBJ1-5
v_call: TRBV2
d_call: -
cdr3_nt: TGTGCCAGCAGCCAGGAAGGGTTTCGCAATCAGCCCCAGCATTTT
cdr3_aa: CASSQEGFRNQPQHF

clone_size: many
j_call: TRBJ2-1
v_call: TRBV20-1
d_call: -
cdr3_nt: TGCAGTGCTGCAAAAGGGCGGGACTTATTCAATGAGCAGTTCTTC
cdr3_aa: CSAAKGRDLFNEQFF

clone_size: -
j_call: TRBJ1-6
v_call: TRBV20-1
d_call: -
cdr3_nt: TGCAGTGCTACCGGGGAACAAATTTCACCCCTCCACTTT
cdr3_aa: CSATGEQISPLHF

clone_size: -
j_call: TRBJ1-1
v_call: TRBV5-1
d_call: TRBD1
cdr3_nt: TGCGCCAGCAGCATTCGACCGGGACAGGGGAACACTGAAGCTTTCTTT
cdr3_aa: CASSIRPGQGNTEAFF

clone_size: -
j_call: TRBJ2-5
v_call: TRBV5-1
d_call: -
cdr3_nt: TGCGCCAGCAGCTTGGTGGGGGGGCTGGAGACCCAGTACTTC
cdr3_aa: CASSLVGGLETQYF

clone_size: -
j_call: TRBJ2-3
v_call: TRBV20-1
d_call: TRBD2
cdr3_nt: TGCAGCCGGTCGGGGCTAGCGGGAGGGCCGCTTCCTGATACGCAGTATTTT
cdr3_aa: CSRSGLAGGPLPDTQYF

clone_size: few
j_call: TRBJ2-3
v_call: TRBV7-2
d_call: -
cdr3_nt: TGTGCCAGCAGCTCGTACGGACGCTCTAGCACAGATACGCAGTATTTT
cdr3_aa: CASSSYGRSSTDTQYF

clone_size: few
j_call: TRBJ2-4
v_call: TRBV15
d_call: TRBD1
cdr3_nt: TGTGCCACCAGCAGAGACCTACCGGGACAGAAAAACATTCAGTACTTC
cdr3_aa: CATSRDLPGQKNIQYF

clone_size: few
j_call: TRBJ2-2
v_call: TRBV7-2
d_call: -
cdr3_nt: TGTGCCAGCAGCTTAGCAGGACTACTCCGCATTGCGAACACCGGGGAGCTGTTTTTT
cdr3_aa: CASSLAGLLRIANTGELFF

clone_size: few
j_call: TRBJ1-1
v_call: TRBV5-1
d_call: -
cdr3_nt: TGCGCCAGCAGCCCGCGAATCGGGTTGAACACTGAAGCTTTCTTT
cdr3_aa: CASSPRIGLNTEAFF

clone_size: few
j_call: TRBJ1-1
v_call: TRBV4-1
d_call: TRBD1
cdr3_nt: TGCGCCAGCAGGGCACAGGGGGTGAACACTGAAGCTTTCTTT
cdr3_aa: CASRAQGVNTEAFF

clone_size: few
j_call: TRBJ2-6
v_call: TRBV28
d_call: -
cdr3_nt: TGTGCCAGCAGTCGAGTCGCGACCTCTGGGGCCAACGTCCTGACTTTC
cdr3_aa: CASSRVATSGANVLTF

clone_size: few
j_call: TRBJ2-5
v_call: TRBV12-3/TRBV12-4
d_call: -
cdr3_nt: TGTGCCAGCGGGAACGGAGAAAAAGAGACCCAGTACTTC
cdr3_aa: CASGNGEKETQYF

clone_size: -
j_call: TRBJ2-1
v_call: TRBV20-1
d_call: TRBD2
cdr3_nt: TGCAGTGCTAGATTCTATGGGCGGGAGGGCCTCAATGAGCAGTTCTTC
cdr3_aa: CSARFYGREGLNEQFF

clone_size: many
j_call: TRBJ2-2
v_call: TRBV5-1
d_call: TRBD1
cdr3_nt: TGCGCCAGCAGAGGGACAGAGTTGAACACCGGGGAGCTGTTTTTT
cdr3_aa: CASRGTELNTGELFF

clone_size: few
j_call: TRBJ1-1
v_call: TRBV4-1
d_call: -
cdr3_nt: TGCGCCAGCAGCCCTGGAGACGGAGGTGGGATGAACACTGAAGCTTTCTTT
cdr3_aa: CASSPGDGGGMNTEAFF

clone_size: -
j_call: TRBJ2-7
v_call: TRBV20-1
d_call: TRBD2
cdr3_nt: TGCAGTGCTTTTGAGCGGGAGTTGGACGAGCAGTACTTC
cdr3_aa: CSAFERELDEQYF

clone_size: many
j_call: TRBJ2-2
v_call: TRBV3-1
d_call: -
cdr3_nt: TGTGCCAGCAGGCTCGAGAACACCGGGGAGCTGTTTTTT
cdr3_aa: CASRLENTGELFF

clone_size: many
j_call: TRBJ2-1
v_call: TRBV5-1
d_call: TRBD2
cdr3_nt: TGCGCCAGCAAAAGACTAGCGGGACCCTACAATGAGCAGTTCTTC
cdr3_aa: CASKRLAGPYNEQFF

clone_size: -
j_call: TRBJ2-7
v_call: TRBV6-5
d_call: TRBD2
cdr3_nt: TGTGCCAGCAGTTACGGTAGGACTAGTAGGACATACGAGCAGTACTTC
cdr3_aa: CASSYGRTSRTYEQYF

clone_size: few
j_call: TRBJ2-5
v_call: TRBV27
d_call: -
cdr3_nt: TGTGCCAGCAGTTTATCCCCCGAGGGAGAGACCCAGTACTTC
cdr3_aa: CASSLSPEGETQYF

clone_size: few
j_call: TRBJ2-6
v_call: TRBV12-3/TRBV12-4
d_call: -
cdr3_nt: TGTGCCAGCAGTCTCAGGGTCCGCTCTGGGGCCAACGTCCTGACTTTC
cdr3_aa: CASSLRVRSGANVLTF

clone_size: few
j_call: TRBJ2-3
v_call: TRBV4-1
d_call: TRBD1
cdr3_nt: TGCGCCAGCAGCCCGACAGGGCCTTACACAGATACGCAGTATTTT
cdr3_aa: CASSPTGPYTDTQYF

clone_size: -
j_call: TRBJ2-1
v_call: TRBV20-1
d_call: -
cdr3_nt: TGCAGTGCGCTCACTCGGACCGGGATGCCCGCCTACAATGAGCAGTTCTTC
cdr3_aa: CSALTRTGMPAYNEQFF

clone_size: -
j_call: TRBJ1-1
v_call: TRBV29-1
d_call: -
cdr3_nt: TGCAGCGTTGAAGAGGGGCGTAACACTGAAGCTTTCTTT
cdr3_aa: CSVEEGRNTEAFF

clone_size: -
j_call: TRBJ2-3
v_call: TRBV21-1
d_call: -
cdr3_nt: TGTGCCAGCAGCCCCCAAGGACTAGCGGGAGGGAAGGCCAGCACAGATACGCAGTATTTT
cdr3_aa: CASSPQGLAGGKASTDTQYF

clone_size: many
j_call: TRBJ2-3
v_call: TRBV3-1
d_call: -
cdr3_nt: TGTGCCAGCAGCCCGCGGGGGCTAGCATCGGATACGCAGTATTTT
cdr3_aa: CASSPRGLASDTQYF

clone_size: -
j_call: TRBJ2-1
v_call: TRBV7-7
d_call: TRBD1
cdr3_nt: TGTGCTAGCAGCCAGGACAGGGTGGGCGATGAGCAGTTCTTC
cdr3_aa: CASSQDRVGDEQFF

clone_size: few
j_call: TRBJ2-1
v_call: TRBV5-1
d_call: -
cdr3_nt: TGCGCCAGCAGCTTGCGGATTCTTAGCTCCTACAATGAGCAGTTCTTC
cdr3_aa: CASSLRILSSYNEQFF

clone_size: many
j_call: TRBJ2-1
v_call: TRBV5-1
d_call: TRBD1
cdr3_nt: TGCGCCAGCAGCTTGGACAGGGGGGACAATGAGCAGTTCTTC
cdr3_aa: CASSLDRGDNEQFF

clone_size: -
j_call: TRBJ2-4
v_call: TRBV4-1
d_call: TRBD2
cdr3_nt: TGCGCCAGCAGCCAAGTGGGACTAGTCAGCGCCAAAAACATTCAGTACTTC
cdr3_aa: CASSQVGLVSAKNIQYF